This T cell receptor beta chain was sequenced in a study of cytomegalovirus exposure and HLA in healthy donors. The PCR contained 60 Vbeta and 13 Jbeta primers. Libraries were prepared by immunoSEQ multiplex PCR; TCRdb keeps only in-frame clonotypes and omits some of them. The sample lists about 150,000 clones, approximately 65% occurring once. This CDR3 spans 14 amino acids. Germline V lookup: CDR1 SGHAT, CDR2 FQDESV (reference sequence). Trimming took 2 bases from V and 1 from J, leaving 9 bases between them. The sample consisted of PBMCs. This clonotype originated in a woman in her fifties or sixties in good health and CMV-seronegative. The rearrangement links TRBV11-1 to TRBJ2-7; possibly TRBD1 for D (6 bases). DNA for the CDR3: TGTGCCAGCAGCTTACCAGGGGTTTCCTACGAGCAGTACTTC. It specifies CASSLPGVSYEQYF.